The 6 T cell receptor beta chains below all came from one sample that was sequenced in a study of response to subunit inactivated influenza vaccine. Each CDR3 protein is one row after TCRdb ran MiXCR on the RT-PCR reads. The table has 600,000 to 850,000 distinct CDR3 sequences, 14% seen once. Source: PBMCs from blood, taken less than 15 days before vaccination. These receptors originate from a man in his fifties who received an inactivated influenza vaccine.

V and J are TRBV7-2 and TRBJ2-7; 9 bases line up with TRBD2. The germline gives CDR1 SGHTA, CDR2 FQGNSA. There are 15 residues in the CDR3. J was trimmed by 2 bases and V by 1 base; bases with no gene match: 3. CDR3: CASSLGSGGTYEQYF. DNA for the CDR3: TGTGCCAGCAGCTTAGGTAGCGGGGGAACCTACGAGCAGTACTTC.

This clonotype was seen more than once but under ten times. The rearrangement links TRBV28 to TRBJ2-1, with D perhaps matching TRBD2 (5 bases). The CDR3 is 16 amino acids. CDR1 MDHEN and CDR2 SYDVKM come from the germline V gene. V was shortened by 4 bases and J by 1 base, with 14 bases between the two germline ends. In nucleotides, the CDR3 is TGTGCCAGCAGTTCGCCGGGGTCAAAGTCCTACAATGAGCAGTTCTTC. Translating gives CASSSPGSKSYNEQFF.

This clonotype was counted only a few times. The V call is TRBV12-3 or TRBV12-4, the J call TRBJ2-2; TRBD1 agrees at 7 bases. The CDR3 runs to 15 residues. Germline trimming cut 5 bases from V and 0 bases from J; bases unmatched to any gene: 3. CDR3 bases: TGTGCCAGCAGTGTGGACAGGTCGAACACCGGGGAGCTGTTTTTT. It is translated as CASSVDRSNTGELFF.

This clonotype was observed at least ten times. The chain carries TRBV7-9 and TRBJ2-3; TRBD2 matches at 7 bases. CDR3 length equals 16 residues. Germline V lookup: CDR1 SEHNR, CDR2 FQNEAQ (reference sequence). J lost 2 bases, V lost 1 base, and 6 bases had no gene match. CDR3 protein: CASSLVLAGDTDTQYF. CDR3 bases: TGTGCCAGCAGCTTAGTCTTGGCGGGGGACACAGATACGCAGTATTTT.

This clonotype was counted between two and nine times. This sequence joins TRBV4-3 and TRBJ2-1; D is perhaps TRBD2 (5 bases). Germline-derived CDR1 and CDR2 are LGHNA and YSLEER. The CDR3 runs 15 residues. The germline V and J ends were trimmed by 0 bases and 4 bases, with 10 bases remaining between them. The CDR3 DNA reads TGCGCCAGCAGCCAAGATCGAGCGGTGTACAATGAGCAGTTCTTC. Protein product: CASSQDRAVYNEQFF.

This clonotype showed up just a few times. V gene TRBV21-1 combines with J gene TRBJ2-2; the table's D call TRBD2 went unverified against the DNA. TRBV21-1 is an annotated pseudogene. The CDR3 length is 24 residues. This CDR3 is CASSKALTGGNSSGSCSDTGELFF. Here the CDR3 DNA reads TGTGCCAGCAGCAAAGCTCTAACAGGGGGGAACTCTAGCGGGAGTTGTAGTGACACCGGGGAGCTGTTTTTT.